One sample yielded the 18 T cell receptor beta chains listed below, sequenced in a study of blood T cell repertoires in COVID-19. Measured with immunoSEQ multiplex PCR; TCRdb has only the in-frame clones, and not every one. The sample yields about 330,000 clones, around nine tenths seen once. Sequenced material: PBMCs or T cells enriched from blood (not recorded which). These receptors originate from a man younger than 40 who had recovered from COVID-19.

This clone was recorded a few times. This chain links TRBV6-4 with TRBJ1-1; D unresolved. The germline V gene has CDR1 MRHNA and CDR2 SNTAGT. Trimming cost V 3 bases and J 5 bases, with 16 bases left between them. This CDR3 has 15 residues. The CDR3 DNA follows: TGTGCCAGCAGTGATAGTAGCGATGGCTCTACTGAAGCTTTCTTT. Residues: CASSDSSDGSTEAFF.

CDR3 DNA sequence: TGTGCCAGCTCACTTGGGACTCTGGAGCAGTTCTTC. It translates to CASSLGTLEQFF. This chain joins TRBV18 and TRBJ2-1, with a tentative D call TRBD2 (6 bases). CDR3 size: 12 residues. Trimming cost V 4 bases and J 10 bases, with 11 bases left between them. CDR1 and CDR2 (germline): KGHSH, LQKENI.

The chain combines TRBV10-3 with TRBJ1-2; D possibly corresponds to TRBD1 (6 bases). The CDR3 has 14 amino acids. The V gene lost 4 bases and the J gene lost 3 bases, with 12 bases spanning the gap. Germline values: CDR1 ENHRY, CDR2 SYGVKD. The CDR3 coding sequence is TGTGCCATCAGTGTGAACAGGGCGGACTATGGCTACACCTTC. Amino acids: CAISVNRADYGYTF.

The chain employs TRBV29-1 and TRBJ2-5, with D possibly being TRBD1 (6 bases). V gave up 8 bases and J gave up 4 bases, with 11 bases separating them. CDR1 is SQVTM and CDR2 is ANQGSEA in the germline V gene. The CDR3 is made up of 11 amino acids. CDR3 loop: CSTRQVETQYF. The CDR3 DNA sequence: TGCAGCACTAGACAGGTAGAGACCCAGTACTTC.

Here the CDR3 reads CASRSPTGKNQPQHF. CDR3 nucleotide sequence: TGTGCCAGCAGATCACCGACAGGGAAGAATCAGCCCCAGCATTTT. The V call is TRBV28, the J call TRBJ1-5, with TRBD1 matching 7 bases. The germline V gene has CDR1 MDHEN and CDR2 SYDVKM. The CDR3 contains 15 residues. The junction had 9 bases not matched to a gene; V was cut back by 6 bases and J by 4 bases. The whole variable domain, remainder taken from reference TRBV28 and TRBJ1-5, is DVKVTQSSRYLVKRTGEKVFLECVQDMDHENMFWYRQDPGLGLRLIYFSYDVKMKEKGDIPEGYSVSREKKERFSLILESASTNQTSMYLCASRSPTGKNQPQHFGDGTRLSIL.

This clone was seen a single time. This chain connects TRBV4-1 to TRBJ2-5; 9 bases are shared with TRBD2. This CDR3 is 17 amino acids long. Germline loops: CDR1 MGHRA, CDR2 YSYEKL. V was clipped by 0 bases and J by 2 bases; unmatched bases: 7. CDR3 protein: CASSQEGSSGVQETQYF. The DNA of the CDR3 is TGCGCCAGCAGCCAAGAGGGGTCTAGCGGGGTACAAGAGACCCAGTACTTC.

The rearrangement uses TRBV19 and TRBJ2-7; D unclear. CDR3 length: 10 residues. V was trimmed by 6 bases and J by 4 bases, leaving 4 bases between them. Germline-derived CDR1 and CDR2 are LNHDA and SQIVND (reference sequence). CDR3 amino acids: CASRSYEQYF. CDR3 in DNA: TGTGCCAGTAGGAGTTACGAGCAGTACTTC.

This clone was counted only a few times. The V and J genes are TRBV7-9 and TRBJ1-2, with 9 bases aligning to TRBD1. Germline CDR1 SEHNR, CDR2 FQNEAQ (reference sequence). The CDR3 contains 15 residues. With 2 bases clipped from V and 7 bases from J, the junction kept 8 bases outside the gene matches. This CDR3 is CASSLLRQGGFGYTF. The CDR3 bases are TGTGCCAGCAGCTTATTGAGACAGGGGGGTTTTGGCTACACCTTC. The full variable domain, rest sourced from reference TRBV7-9 and TRBJ1-2, is DTGVSQNPRHKITKRGQNVTFRCDPISEHNRLYWYRQTLGQGPEFLTYFQNEAQLEKSRLLSDRFSAERPKGSFSTLEIQRTEQGDSAMYLCASSLLRQGGFGYTFGSGTRLTVV.

The CDR3 DNA follows: TGCGCCAGCAGCCAAGATTCAGCGAGCGGGGGGGTGCAGTATTTT. It specifies CASSQDSASGGVQYF. The chain has TRBV4-1 and TRBJ2-3; 10 bases map to TRBD2. CDR1 is MGHRA, CDR2 YSYEKL, per germline. The V gene end was trimmed by 0 bases and the J gene end by 11 bases; junction bases not matched to a gene: 8. The CDR3 runs 15 residues.

The chain combines TRBV1 with TRBJ1-2; TRBD1, the table's D call, lacks a check against the DNA. TRBV1 is an annotated pseudogene. This CDR3 contains 16 residues. The CDR3: CTSSQADRVCDRGYTF. In nucleotides, the CDR3 is TGCACCAGCAGCCAAGCCGACAGGGTATGTGATCGTGGCTACACCTTC.

V usage is TRBV5-1 and J usage is TRBJ1-1; D is unclear. The CDR3 is 12 residues long. V lost 1 base, J lost 4 bases, and 5 bases lay in between. Germline V lookup: CDR1 SGHRS, CDR2 YFSETQ. CDR3 in amino acids: CASSLPGTEAFF. CDR3 in DNA: TGCGCCAGCAGCTTGCCGGGCACTGAAGCTTTCTTT.

In the case of this clone: Within the sample, other DNA sequences also encode this same CDR3. The rearrangement links TRBV7-9 to TRBJ2-7; TRBD2 might be the D (5 bases). Trimming took 0 bases from V and 0 from J, leaving 6 bases between them. Germline V gene lookup returns CDR1 SEHNR and CDR2 FQNEAQ (reference sequence). The CDR3 runs 14 residues. Written as DNA, the CDR3 is TGTGCCAGCAGCTTAGCAGGAGGCTCCTACGAGCAGTACTTC. Encoded protein: CASSLAGGSYEQYF.

The V call is TRBV7-2, the J call TRBJ2-5; D is ambiguous. The CDR3 is 14 amino acids. The V end lost 5 bases, the J end lost 2 bases, and 12 bases lay between the germline ends. The germline CDR1 and CDR2 sequences are SGHTA and FQGNSA. CDR3 in amino acids: CASSPNVVQETQYF. CDR3 nucleotide sequence: TGTGCCAGCAGCCCTAACGTCGTACAAGAGACCCAGTACTTC.

The genes are TRBV7-9 and TRBJ2-7, with TRBD2 identical over 10 bases. The CDR3 extends over 15 amino acids. J gave up 5 bases and V 3 bases, and 7 bases lay outside the gene matches. CDR1 and CDR2 from the germline V gene are SEHNR and FQNEAQ (reference sequence). CDR3 region: CASSFSGGPGDEQYF. CDR3 DNA sequence: TGTGCCAGCAGCTTTAGCGGGGGGCCAGGCGACGAGCAGTACTTC.

The gene calls are TRBV6-6 and TRBJ1-6, with no clear D. Trimming removed 5 bases at V and 4 bases at J, with 9 bases between. Per the germline V gene, CDR1 is MNHNY and CDR2 is SVGAGI (reference sequence). There are 14 residues in the CDR3. CDR3 DNA: TGTGCCAGCAGTCACACCTTATATAATTCACCCCTCCACTTT. Amino acid sequence: CASSHTLYNSPLHF.

CDR3: CASSPGTTYGTDTQYF. The CDR3 DNA sequence: TGTGCCAGCAGCCCCGGGACAACCTACGGCACAGATACGCAGTATTTT. The rearrangement joins TRBV11-3 to TRBJ2-3, with a possible D match to TRBD1 (6 bases). The V end was cut by 5 bases, the J end by 1 base, with 16 bases between. Looked up from germline, CDR1 is SGHNT and CDR2 is YENEEA. The CDR3 runs to 16 residues.

The chain uses TRBV24-1 and TRBJ2-7; a possible D gene is TRBD2 (6 bases). The CDR3 consists of 14 residues. The germline V gene has CDR1 KGHDR and CDR2 SFDVKD. V was pared by 7 bases and J by 0 bases, with 12 bases between. DNA for the CDR3: TGTGCCACCAGCCTAGGAGGGTCCTCCTACGAGCAGTACTTC. Residues: CATSLGGSSYEQYF.

The CDR3 sequence: CASSPTGDGYTF. The CDR3 DNA sequence: TGTGCCAGCAGCCCGACAGGGGATGGCTACACCTTC. The rearrangement links TRBV6-6 to TRBJ1-2; TRBD1 matches at 8 bases. J gave up 6 bases and V 6 bases, and 3 bases lay outside the gene matches. The CDR3 has 12 amino acids. The V gene's germline CDR1 is MNHNY and CDR2 SVGAGI (reference sequence).